One sample yielded the 14 T cell receptor beta chains listed below, sequenced in a study of beta chain features in type 1 diabetes. Overall study findings and caveats: Within each of all four CD4+ subsets, Type 1 diabetes patients had TCRB CDR3s that were moderately but significantly shorter.

As every portion of the isolated RNA was reverse transcribed, the sequencing read expressed TCRB transcripts. Profiled with immunoSEQ multiplex PCR; TCRdb holds only in-frame clones, not every one. Here the sample spans 250,000 or so clones, about 15% being singletons. These receptors lack a known antigen. Sequenced sample: naive CD4+ T cells from blood. These receptor sequences come from a young man with type 1 diabetes.

This clone turned up a few times. This chain uses TRBV30 with TRBJ2-3, with a possible D match to TRBD2 (6 bases). Trimming took 0 bases from V and 3 from J, leaving 13 bases between them. The germline V gene encodes CDR1 GTSNPN and CDR2 SVGIG (reference sequence). The CDR3 spans 15 residues. The CDR3 is CAWSVQSGGTDTQYF. The CDR3 region has the DNA TGTGCCTGGAGTGTACAGTCCGGAGGGACAGATACGCAGTATTTT.

This clone was picked up a small number of times. V and J are TRBV6-5 and TRBJ2-7, with TRBD2 as a possible D gene (6 bases). This CDR3 region has 13 residues. V lost 6 bases to trimming and J lost 3 bases, with 12 bases between them. Germline V gene lookup returns CDR1 MNHEY and CDR2 SVGAGI. The CDR3 nucleotides are TGTGCCAGCAGCCGAGGAGGGGACTACGAGCAGTACTTC. It specifies CASSRGGDYEQYF.

This clone was observed a handful of times. The genes are TRBV29-1 and TRBJ2-2; D is perhaps TRBD1 (5 bases). The CDR3 runs to 12 residues. V lost 5 bases, J lost 6 bases, and 10 bases lay in between. Germline V gives CDR1 SQVTM, CDR2 ANQGSEA. CDR3 sequence reads: CSVSSGPGELFF. The CDR3 DNA sequence: TGCAGCGTTAGTTCAGGGCCCGGGGAGCTGTTTTTT.

Here the CDR3 reads CASLNYSGGARYNEQFF. Here the CDR3 DNA reads TGTGCCAGCCTCAACTACAGCGGGGGGGCCAGGTACAATGAGCAGTTCTTC. The chain has TRBV18 and TRBJ2-1; the match to TRBD2 covers 10 bases. Trimming took 8 bases from V and 4 from J; bases not matched to a gene: 14. Germline V CDR1 and CDR2: KGHSH, LQKENI. CDR3 length: 17 amino acids.

This clone was recorded a few times. The chain employs TRBV12-5 and TRBJ2-1; D gene uncertain. With 6 bases removed from V and 7 bases from J, the gap between germline ends came to 13 bases. The CDR3 spans 13 residues. CDR1 and CDR2 from the germline V gene are LGHNT and FRNRAP. The CDR3: CASGLSLGNEQFF. The CDR3 coding sequence is TGTGCTAGTGGCCTCTCGCTCGGGAATGAGCAGTTCTTC.

The V gene is TRBV2, the J gene TRBJ2-7; perhaps TRBD1 as D (6 bases). Looked up from germline, CDR1 is SNHLY and CDR2 is FYNNEI. V was pared by 6 bases and J by 6 bases, with 15 bases between. This CDR3 has 13 amino acids. CDR3 DNA: TGTGCCAGCAGGCCCGACAGGACTGGCGAGCAGTACTTC. Its protein product is CASRPDRTGEQYF. Full variable domain (missing parts from reference TRBV2 and TRBJ2-7): EPEVTQTPSHQVTQMGQEVILRCVPISNHLYFYWYRQILGQKVEFLVSFYNNEISEKSEIFDDQFSVERPDGSNFTLKIRSTKLEDSAMYFCASRPDRTGEQYFGPGTRLTVT.

The rearrangement uses TRBV5-1 and TRBJ2-1; D is perhaps TRBD1 (6 bases). The length of the CDR3 is 17 residues. Per germline, CDR1 SGHRS and CDR2 YFSETQ. The V end was cut by 4 bases, the J end by 8 bases, with 25 bases between. CDR3 sequence: CASSRPAGTLKGDEQFF. The CDR3 coding sequence is TGCGCCAGCAGCCGCCCGGCCGGGACACTCAAAGGGGATGAGCAGTTCTTC.

This clone was seen more than once but under ten times. This chain uses TRBV7-9 with TRBJ2-4; TRBD1 is a possible D gene (7 bases). CDR1 is SEHNR, CDR2 FQNEAQ, per germline (reference sequence). Trimming shortened V by 3 bases and J by 9 bases, and 12 bases separated the two germline ends. The CDR3 length is 13 residues. This chain's CDR3 is CASSFRQGGIQYF. CDR3 bases: TGTGCCAGCAGCTTTCGACAGGGAGGCATTCAGTACTTC.

The V gene is TRBV25-1, the J gene TRBJ1-4; 8 bases are a match to TRBD1. The CDR3 sequence is 15 residues long. V shed 7 bases, J shed 6 bases, and the junction held 10 bases outside the gene matches. CDR1 is MGHDK and CDR2 is SYGVNS in the germline V gene. The CDR3, as DNA: TGTGCCAGCACCTCGAGGACAGGGTTAGATGAAAAACTGTTTTTT. This encodes CASTSRTGLDEKLFF.

This clone was detected only a few times. The CDR3 DNA sequence: TGTGCCAGCAGTGAATACCGGACAGGGAACACTGAAGCTTTCTTT. This translates into CASSEYRTGNTEAFF. This chain uses TRBV25-1 with TRBJ1-1; TRBD1 aligns across 7 bases. CDR3 size: 15 residues. Trimming at V came to 0 bases and at J to 1 base, leaving 2 bases not matched to a gene. CDR1 MGHDK and CDR2 SYGVNS come from the germline V gene.

This clone was seen a handful of times. J is TRBJ1-4 and V is TRBV29-1; D uncertain. The germline V and J ends were trimmed by 8 bases and 8 bases, with 18 bases remaining between them. This CDR3 comprises 13 residues. CDR1 and CDR2 from the germline V gene are SQVTM and ANQGSEA. As DNA, the CDR3 is TGCAGCCGTGGCGGAGGGCTAAGGGAAAAACTGTTTTTT. Translation: CSRGGGLREKLFF.

This clone was picked up a small number of times. This specimen includes other DNA sequences encoding the same CDR3. V gene TRBV6-1 combines with J gene TRBJ1-5; D is ambiguous. V was trimmed by 2 bases and J by 4 bases, leaving 6 bases between them. There are 13 residues in the CDR3. CDR1 and CDR2 (germline): MNHNS, SASEGT. This CDR3 is CASSERGNQPQHF. The DNA for the CDR3 is TGTGCCAGCAGTGAAAGAGGGAATCAGCCCCAGCATTTT.

The chain links TRBV6-1 to TRBJ1-5; TRBD1 agrees at 7 bases. Germline V CDR1 and CDR2: MNHNS, SASEGT. The CDR3 contains 14 residues. J was trimmed by 2 bases and V by 10 bases; bases with no gene match: 8. The CDR3 sequence: CATQTGKGNQPQHF. For the CDR3, the DNA is TGTGCCACTCAGACAGGGAAAGGCAATCAGCCCCAGCATTTT.

The genes are TRBV23-1 and TRBJ2-2; TRBD1 aligns across 7 bases. TRBV23-1 carries the ORF label, with uncertain function. There are 15 residues in the CDR3. J lost 6 bases, V lost 4 bases, and 8 bases had no gene match. CDR3 amino acids: CASSPQTGSAGELFF. In DNA form, the CDR3 reads TGCGCCAGCAGTCCTCAGACAGGGTCCGCCGGGGAGCTGTTTTTT.